This TCR beta chain emerged from a study of blood T cell repertoires in COVID-19 (dated by TCRdb to 2019 to 2021). Background on the whole study: Collaborator samples came from the United States, Italy and Spain and covered acute and convalescent phases of COVID-19. The prospective study material was composed of cDNA or gDNA derived from T cells, B-cell-depleted T cells, or PBMCs. Subjects who had been exposed to COVID-19, were actively infected with it, or had recovered from it provided the deeply sampled blood TCRbeta repertoires that made up the dataset. The repertoires were released in a freely available public database meant as a resource for research on the immune response to SARS-CoV-2. Samples were obtained from the ongoing ImmuneRACE study (first 160 participants) and from 1,254 subjects provided by 6 global collaborators. Sample metadata almost always included a de-identified subject ID, COVID-19 status, age in years and sex. Where HLA class I and class II types were available, the types were taken from metadata supplied by the sample provider, not from assay-based typing.

A second Seattle source provided samples from volunteer blood donors who had recovered from COVID-19. The collaborating institutions used their own protocols to collect whole blood in K2EDTA tubes. For TCRbeta analysis, collaborator samples were shipped as frozen whole blood, as isolated PBMCs, or as DNA extracted from either sample type. For this clone: Its target antigen remains unknown. No much larger clonotype is one base removed from it; base qualities were not supplied.

The CDR3 covers 16 residues, taking in both the cysteine and the phenylalanine. The sequence is cut down to CDR3 DNA, 48 bases in frame from base 1. As encoded in the germline V gene, CDR1 is SGHTA while CDR2 is FQGTGA. Trimming leaves V shorter by 3 bases and J shorter by 4 bases, with the junction holding 5 bases beyond the gene matches. Study-wide findings and limitations: How much clinical and demographic metadata was included differed by source and by participant, and the metadata was provided uncurated.

TCRbeta CDR3 regions were amplified from genomic DNA using the immunoSEQ Assay, a bias-controlled multiplex PCR. The authors processed their data as follows. The number of nucleated cells in each sample was estimated by amplification of reference gene primers within the assay. To quantify the absolute abundance of each unique TCRbeta CDR3 rearrangement, sequence reads were collapsed and filtered. For each sample, productive Simpson clonality was calculated by taking the square root of Simpson's diversity index across productive rearrangements. In TCRdb, the immuneACCESS table is reduced to in-frame sequences with V and J assigned. These tables do not hold every clone; where another copy was compared, an unresolved V gene accounts for under half, and the others remain unexplained. V, J and clone size derive from that table, while D and trimming were established from the DNA sequence. In this sample the table shows roughly 200,000 clones, about 90% of which occur a single time. The top ten clones comprise over 9.5% of the sample.

The specimen sequenced was peripheral blood. The origin of this receptor is a woman younger than 35 who had recovered from COVID-19. In this chain, TRBV7-3 is recombined with TRBJ2-1; TRBD2 aligns with 11 central bases. The nucleotides are TGTGCCAGCAGCTTCTTGACTAGCGGGGCTTACAATGAGCAGTTCTTC. Its translation reads: CASSFLTSGAYNEQFF.